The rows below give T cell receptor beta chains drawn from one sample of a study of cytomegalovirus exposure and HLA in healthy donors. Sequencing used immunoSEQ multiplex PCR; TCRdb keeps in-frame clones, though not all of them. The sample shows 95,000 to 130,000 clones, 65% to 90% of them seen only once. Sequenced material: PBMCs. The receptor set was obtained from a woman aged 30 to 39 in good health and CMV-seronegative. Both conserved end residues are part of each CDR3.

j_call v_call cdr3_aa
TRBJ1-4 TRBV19 CASFGTGEEKLFF
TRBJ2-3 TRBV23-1 CASHDTQYF
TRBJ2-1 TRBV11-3 CASSLRGSSYNEQFF
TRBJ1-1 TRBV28 CASRPPGQGTEAFF
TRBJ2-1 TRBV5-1 CASSLTSVGSYNEQFF
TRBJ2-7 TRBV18 CASSSTDAYEQYF
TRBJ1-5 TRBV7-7 CASTPAGGIRQPQHF
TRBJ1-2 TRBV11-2 CASSSRARDGYTF
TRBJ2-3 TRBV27 CASSLGREGADTQYF
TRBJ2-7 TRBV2 CASSATTPYEQYF
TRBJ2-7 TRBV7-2 CASSLDRVTYEQYF
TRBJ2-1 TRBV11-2 CASSLSGGQFF
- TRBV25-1 CASTPGLTDEQYF
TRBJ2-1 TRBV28 CASSHDRLWQFF
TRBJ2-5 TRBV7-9 CSSSLRQATRETQYF
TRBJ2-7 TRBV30 CAWSVYPRTGLSEQYF